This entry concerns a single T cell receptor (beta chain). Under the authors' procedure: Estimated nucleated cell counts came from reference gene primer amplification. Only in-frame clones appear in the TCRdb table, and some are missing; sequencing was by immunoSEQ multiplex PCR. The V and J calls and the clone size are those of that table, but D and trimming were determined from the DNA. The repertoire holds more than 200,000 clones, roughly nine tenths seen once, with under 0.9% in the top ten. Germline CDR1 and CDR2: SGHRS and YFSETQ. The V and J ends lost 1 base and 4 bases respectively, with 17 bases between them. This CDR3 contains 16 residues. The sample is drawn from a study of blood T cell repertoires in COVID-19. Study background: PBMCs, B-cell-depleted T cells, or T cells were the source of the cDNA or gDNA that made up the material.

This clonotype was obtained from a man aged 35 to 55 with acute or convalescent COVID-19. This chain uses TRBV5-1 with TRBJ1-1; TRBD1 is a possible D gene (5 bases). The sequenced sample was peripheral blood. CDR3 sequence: CASSLILGGKGTEAFF. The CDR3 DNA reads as TGCGCCAGCAGCTTGATTCTGGGGGGAAAGGGCACTGAAGCTTTCTTT. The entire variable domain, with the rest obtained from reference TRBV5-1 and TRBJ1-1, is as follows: KAGVTQTPRYLIKTRGQQVTLSCSPISGHRSVSWYQQTPGQGLQFLFEYFSETQRNKGNFPGRFSGRQFSNSRSEMNVSTLELGDSALYLCASSLILGGKGTEAFFGQGTRLTVV.